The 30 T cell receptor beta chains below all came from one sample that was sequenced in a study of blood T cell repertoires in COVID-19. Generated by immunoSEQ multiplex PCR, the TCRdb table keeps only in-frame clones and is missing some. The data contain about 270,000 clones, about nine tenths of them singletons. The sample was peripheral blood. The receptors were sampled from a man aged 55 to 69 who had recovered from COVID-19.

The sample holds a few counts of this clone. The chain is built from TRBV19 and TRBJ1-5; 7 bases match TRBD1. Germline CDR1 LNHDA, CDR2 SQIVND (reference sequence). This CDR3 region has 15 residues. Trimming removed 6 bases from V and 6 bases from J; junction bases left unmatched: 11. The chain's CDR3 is CASRGLGQGGQPQHF. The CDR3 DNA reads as TGTGCCAGTAGAGGTTTGGGGCAGGGGGGTCAGCCCCAGCATTTT.

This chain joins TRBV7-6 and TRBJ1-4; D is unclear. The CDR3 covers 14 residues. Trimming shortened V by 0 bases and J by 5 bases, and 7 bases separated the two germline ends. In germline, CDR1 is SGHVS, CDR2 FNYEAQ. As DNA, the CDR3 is TGTGCCAGCAGCTTAGCTCGAGGGAATGAAAAACTGTTTTTT. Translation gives CASSLARGNEKLFF.

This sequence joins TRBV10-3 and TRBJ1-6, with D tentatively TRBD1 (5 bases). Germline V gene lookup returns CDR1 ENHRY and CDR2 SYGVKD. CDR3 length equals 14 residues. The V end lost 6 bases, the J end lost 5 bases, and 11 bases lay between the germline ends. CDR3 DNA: TGTGCCATCAGGGGGGAGGGCGATAATTCACCCCTCCACTTT. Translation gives CAIRGEGDNSPLHF.

The CDR3 nucleotides are TGCGCCAGCAGCCAAGATTTGGACAGGGGGCCGAGGAATGAAAAACTGTTTTTT. This translates into CASSQDLDRGPRNEKLFF. The rearrangement uses TRBV4-1 and TRBJ1-4; 11 bases map to TRBD1. The CDR3 contains 18 residues. V gave up 0 bases and J gave up 5 bases; unmatched junction bases: 8. CDR1 MGHRA and CDR2 YSYEKL come from the germline V gene.

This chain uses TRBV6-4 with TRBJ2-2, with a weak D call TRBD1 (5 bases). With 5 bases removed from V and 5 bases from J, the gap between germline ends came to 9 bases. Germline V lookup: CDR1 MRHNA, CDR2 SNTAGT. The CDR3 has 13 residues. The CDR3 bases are TGTGCCAGCAGTTTCAGGGAAACCGGGGAGCTGTTTTTT. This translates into CASSFRETGELFF.

The CDR3 nucleotides read TGCGCCAGCAGCCCCACCGGGGGGGGTCTCACCGCAGATACGCAGTATTTT. Its translation: CASSPTGGGLTADTQYF. J is TRBJ2-3 and V is TRBV4-1; 8 bases are a match to TRBD2. V lost 4 bases and J lost 4; bases outside the gene matches: 13. Germline V gene sequence: CDR1 MGHRA, CDR2 YSYEKL. The CDR3 has 17 residues.

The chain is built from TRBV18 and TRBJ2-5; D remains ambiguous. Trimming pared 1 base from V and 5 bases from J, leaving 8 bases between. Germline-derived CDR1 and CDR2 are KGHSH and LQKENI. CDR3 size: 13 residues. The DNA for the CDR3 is TGTGCCAGCTCACCACAATCTTCGGAGACCCAGTACTTC. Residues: CASSPQSSETQYF.

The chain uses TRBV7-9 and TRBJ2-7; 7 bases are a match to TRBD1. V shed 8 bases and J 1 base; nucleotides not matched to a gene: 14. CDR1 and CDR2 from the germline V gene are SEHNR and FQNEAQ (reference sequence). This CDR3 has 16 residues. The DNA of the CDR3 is TGTGCCAGCCTAGCAACACAGGGGCTACGATCCTACGAGCAGTACTTC. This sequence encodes CASLATQGLRSYEQYF.

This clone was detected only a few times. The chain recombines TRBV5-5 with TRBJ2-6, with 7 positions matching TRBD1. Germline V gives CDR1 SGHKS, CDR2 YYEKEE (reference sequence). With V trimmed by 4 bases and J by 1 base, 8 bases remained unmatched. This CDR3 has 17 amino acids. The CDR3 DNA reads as TGTGCCAGCAGCACCGGGACAGCCCCATCTGGGGCCAACGTCCTGACTTTC. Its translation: CASSTGTAPSGANVLTF.

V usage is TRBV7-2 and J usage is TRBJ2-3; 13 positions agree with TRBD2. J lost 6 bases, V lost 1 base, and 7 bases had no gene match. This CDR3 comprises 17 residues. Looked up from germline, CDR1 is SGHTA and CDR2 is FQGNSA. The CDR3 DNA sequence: TGTGCCAGCAGCTTAGGTGAACTAGCGGGGGGGCCCGATACGCAGTATTTT. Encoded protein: CASSLGELAGGPDTQYF.

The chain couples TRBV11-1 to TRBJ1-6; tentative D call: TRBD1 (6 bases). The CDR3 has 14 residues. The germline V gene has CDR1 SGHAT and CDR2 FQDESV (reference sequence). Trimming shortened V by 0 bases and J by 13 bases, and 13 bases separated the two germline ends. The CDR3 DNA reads TGTGCCAGCAGCTTAGCCTCAAGGACAGCGCCCCTCCACTTT. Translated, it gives CASSLASRTAPLHF.

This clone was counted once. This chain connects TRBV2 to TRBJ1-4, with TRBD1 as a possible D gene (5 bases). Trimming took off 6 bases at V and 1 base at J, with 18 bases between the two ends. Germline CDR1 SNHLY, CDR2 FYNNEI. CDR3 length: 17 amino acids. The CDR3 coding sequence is TGTGCCAGCAGAAGGGACGGAGGGTTCGGAACTAATGAAAAACTGTTTTTT. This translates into CASRRDGGFGTNEKLFF. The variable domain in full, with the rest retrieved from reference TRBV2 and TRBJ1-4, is EPEVTQTPSHQVTQMGQEVILRCVPISNHLYFYWYRQILGQKVEFLVSFYNNEISEKSEIFDDQFSVERPDGSNFTLKIRSTKLEDSAMYFCASRRDGGFGTNEKLFFGSGTQLSVL.

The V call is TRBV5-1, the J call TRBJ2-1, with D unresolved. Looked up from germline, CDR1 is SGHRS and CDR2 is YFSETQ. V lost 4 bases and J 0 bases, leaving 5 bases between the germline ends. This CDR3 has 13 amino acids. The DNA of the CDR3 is TGCGCCAGCAGCCGTGTCTCCTACAATGAGCAGTTCTTC. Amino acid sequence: CASSRVSYNEQFF.

The CDR3 loop reads CASTKGGGSPQETQYF. CDR3 nucleotides: TGCGCCAGCACAAAAGGGGGGGGCAGTCCCCAAGAGACCCAGTACTTC. This chain links TRBV5-1 with TRBJ2-5; a possible D gene is TRBD2 (7 bases). Trimming cost V 6 bases and J 1 base, with 19 bases left between them. This CDR3 is built from 16 residues. Looked up from germline, CDR1 is SGHRS and CDR2 is YFSETQ.

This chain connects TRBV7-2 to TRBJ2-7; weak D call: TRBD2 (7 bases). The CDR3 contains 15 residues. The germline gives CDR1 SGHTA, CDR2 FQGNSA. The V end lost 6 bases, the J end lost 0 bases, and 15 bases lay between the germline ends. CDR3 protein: CASRSGGAGSYEQYF. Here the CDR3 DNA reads TGTGCCAGCAGGTCTGGGGGGGCCGGCTCCTACGAGCAGTACTTC.

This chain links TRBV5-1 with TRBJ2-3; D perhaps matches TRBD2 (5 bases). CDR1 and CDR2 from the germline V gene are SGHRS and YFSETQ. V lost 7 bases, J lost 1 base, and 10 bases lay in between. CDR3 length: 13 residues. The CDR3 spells CASFEAGTDTQYF. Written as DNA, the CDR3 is TGCGCCAGCTTCGAAGCGGGCACAGATACGCAGTATTTT.

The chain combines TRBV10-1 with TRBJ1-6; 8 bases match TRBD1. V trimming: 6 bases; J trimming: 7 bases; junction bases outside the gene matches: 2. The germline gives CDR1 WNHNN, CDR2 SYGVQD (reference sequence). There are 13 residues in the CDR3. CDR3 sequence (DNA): TGCGCCAGCAGCCGGGACAGGAATTCACCCCTCCACTTT. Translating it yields CASSRDRNSPLHF.

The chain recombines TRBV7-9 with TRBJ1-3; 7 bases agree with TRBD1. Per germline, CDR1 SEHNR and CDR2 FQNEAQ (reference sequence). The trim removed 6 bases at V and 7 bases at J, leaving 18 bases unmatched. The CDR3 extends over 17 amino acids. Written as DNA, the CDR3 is TGTGCCAGCAGTTCCTCCCCGACAGGGAAGGTTTCGAACACCATATATTTT. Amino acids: CASSSSPTGKVSNTIYF.

CDR3 in DNA: TGTGCCAGCAGTCTCGACAGGGGGCCCTTCTACGAGCAGTACTTC. Amino acids: CASSLDRGPFYEQYF. The V gene is TRBV5-8, the J gene TRBJ2-7; 10 bases line up with TRBD1. J lost 3 bases, V lost 5 bases, and 8 bases had no gene match. The CDR3 length is 15 residues. CDR1 is SGHTS and CDR2 is YDEGEE in the germline V gene.

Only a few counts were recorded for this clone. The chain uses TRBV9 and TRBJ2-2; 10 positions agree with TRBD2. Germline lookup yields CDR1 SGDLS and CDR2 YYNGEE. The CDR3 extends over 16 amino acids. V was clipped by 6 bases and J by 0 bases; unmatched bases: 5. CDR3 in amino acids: CASNPLAGANTGELFF. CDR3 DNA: TGTGCCAGCAACCCGCTAGCGGGGGCGAACACCGGGGAGCTGTTTTTT. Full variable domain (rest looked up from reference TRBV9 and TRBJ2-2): DSGVTQTPKHLITATGQRVTLRCSPRSGDLSVYWYQQSLDQGLQFLIQYYNGEERAKGNILERFSAQQFPDLHSELNLSSLELGDSALYFCASNPLAGANTGELFFGEGSRLTVL.

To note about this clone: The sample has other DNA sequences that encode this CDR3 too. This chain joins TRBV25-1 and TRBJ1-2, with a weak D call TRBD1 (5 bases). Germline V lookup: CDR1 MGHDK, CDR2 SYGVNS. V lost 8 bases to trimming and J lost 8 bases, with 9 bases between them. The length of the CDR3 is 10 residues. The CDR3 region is CASQGRGYTF. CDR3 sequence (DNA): TGTGCCAGCCAGGGTAGAGGCTACACCTTC.

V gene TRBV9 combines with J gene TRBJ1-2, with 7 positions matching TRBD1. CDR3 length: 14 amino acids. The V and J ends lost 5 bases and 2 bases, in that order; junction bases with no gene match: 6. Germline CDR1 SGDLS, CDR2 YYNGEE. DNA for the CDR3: TGTGCCAGCAGGGGGGACAGCCCAAACTATGGCTACACCTTC. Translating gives CASRGDSPNYGYTF.

Here the CDR3 reads CASSPGLGVDEQYF. In nucleotides, the CDR3 is TGTGCCAGCTCACCGGGACTAGGGGTCGACGAGCAGTACTTC. J is TRBJ2-7 and V is TRBV18; TRBD2 matches at 8 bases. Trimming at V came to 3 bases and at J to 5 bases, leaving 6 bases not matched to a gene. This CDR3 spans 14 amino acids. The germline V gene encodes CDR1 KGHSH and CDR2 LQKENI.

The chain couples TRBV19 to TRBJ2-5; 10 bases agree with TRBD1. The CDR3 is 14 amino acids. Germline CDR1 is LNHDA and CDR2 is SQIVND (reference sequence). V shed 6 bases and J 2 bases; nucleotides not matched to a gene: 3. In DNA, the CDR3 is TGTGCCAGTAGCTCGGACAGGGGGCAAGAGACCCAGTACTTC. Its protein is CASSSDRGQETQYF.

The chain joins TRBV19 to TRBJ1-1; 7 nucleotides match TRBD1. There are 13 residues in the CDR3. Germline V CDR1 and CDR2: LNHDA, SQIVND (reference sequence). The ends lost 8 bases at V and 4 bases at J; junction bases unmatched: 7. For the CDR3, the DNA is TGTGCCAGTGATAACAGGGGAGGCACTGAAGCTTTCTTT. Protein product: CASDNRGGTEAFF.

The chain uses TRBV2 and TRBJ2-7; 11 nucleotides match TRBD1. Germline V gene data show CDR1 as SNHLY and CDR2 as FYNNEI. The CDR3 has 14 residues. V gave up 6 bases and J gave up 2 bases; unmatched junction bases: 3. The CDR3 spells CASRGQGGPYEQYF. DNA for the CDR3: TGTGCCAGCAGGGGACAGGGGGGACCCTACGAGCAGTACTTC. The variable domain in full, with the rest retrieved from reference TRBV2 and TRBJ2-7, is EPEVTQTPSHQVTQMGQEVILRCVPISNHLYFYWYRQILGQKVEFLVSFYNNEISEKSEIFDDQFSVERPDGSNFTLKIRSTKLEDSAMYFCASRGQGGPYEQYFGPGTRLTVT.

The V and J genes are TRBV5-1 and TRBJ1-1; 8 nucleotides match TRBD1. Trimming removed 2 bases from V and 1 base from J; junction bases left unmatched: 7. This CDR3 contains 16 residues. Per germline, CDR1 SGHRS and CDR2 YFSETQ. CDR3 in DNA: TGCGCCAGCAGCTTAACCCCAGGGGGCACGAACACTGAAGCTTTCTTT. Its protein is CASSLTPGGTNTEAFF.

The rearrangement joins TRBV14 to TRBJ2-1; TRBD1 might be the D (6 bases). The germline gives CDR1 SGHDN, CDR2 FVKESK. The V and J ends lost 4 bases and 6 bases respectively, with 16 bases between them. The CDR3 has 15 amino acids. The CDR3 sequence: CASSLIRGTGNEQFF. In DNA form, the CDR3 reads TGTGCCAGCAGCCTTATCAGGGGAACGGGCAATGAGCAGTTCTTC.

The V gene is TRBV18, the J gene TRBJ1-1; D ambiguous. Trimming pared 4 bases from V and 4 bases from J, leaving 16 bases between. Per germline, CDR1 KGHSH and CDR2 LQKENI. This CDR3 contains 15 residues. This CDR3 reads CASSLNTAVSTEAFF. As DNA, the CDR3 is TGTGCCAGCTCACTAAACACAGCCGTAAGCACTGAAGCTTTCTTT.

The CDR3 nucleotides are TGCGCCAGCAGCCCCCGCGAAATGCGGGAAAAACTGTTTTTT. This gives the protein CASSPREMREKLFF. This chain connects TRBV5-1 to TRBJ1-4; the D is unclear. Trimming pared 4 bases from V and 8 bases from J, leaving 15 bases between. The CDR3 is made up of 14 amino acids. Germline lookup yields CDR1 SGHRS and CDR2 YFSETQ.